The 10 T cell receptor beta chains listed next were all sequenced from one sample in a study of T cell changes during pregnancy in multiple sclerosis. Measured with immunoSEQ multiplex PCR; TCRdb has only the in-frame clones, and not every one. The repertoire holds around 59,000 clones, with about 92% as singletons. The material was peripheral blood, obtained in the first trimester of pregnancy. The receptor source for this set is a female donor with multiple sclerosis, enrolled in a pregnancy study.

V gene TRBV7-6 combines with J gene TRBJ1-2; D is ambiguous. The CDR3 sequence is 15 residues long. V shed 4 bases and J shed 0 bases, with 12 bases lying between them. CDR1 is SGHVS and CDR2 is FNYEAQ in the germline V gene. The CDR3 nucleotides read TGTGCCAGCAGCTCAACTCCAGCGCCTAACTATGGCTACACCTTC. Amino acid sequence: CASSSTPAPNYGYTF.

The CDR3 DNA reads TGTGCCAGCAGCGTAGCCCCCCTACTAGCGACTAGCACAGATACGCAGTATTTT. Protein sequence: CASSVAPLLATSTDTQYF. This chain connects TRBV9 to TRBJ2-3; 7 bases fit TRBD2. The germline CDR1 and CDR2 sequences are SGDLS and YYNGEE. This CDR3 is 18 amino acids long. The ends lost 0 bases at V and 0 bases at J; junction bases unmatched: 10.

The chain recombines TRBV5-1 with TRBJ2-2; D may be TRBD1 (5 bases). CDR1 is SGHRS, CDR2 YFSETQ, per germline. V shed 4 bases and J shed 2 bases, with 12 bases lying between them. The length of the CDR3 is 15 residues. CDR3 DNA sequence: TGCGCCAGCAGCCTCGACAGACTTAACACCGGGGAGCTGTTTTTT. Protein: CASSLDRLNTGELFF.

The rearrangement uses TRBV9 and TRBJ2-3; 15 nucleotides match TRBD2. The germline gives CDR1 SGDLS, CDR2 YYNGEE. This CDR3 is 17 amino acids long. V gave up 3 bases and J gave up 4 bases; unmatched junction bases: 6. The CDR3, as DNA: TGTGCCAGCAGCGCCGGGACTAGCGGGAGGATTGCAGATACGCAGTATTTT. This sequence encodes CASSAGTSGRIADTQYF.

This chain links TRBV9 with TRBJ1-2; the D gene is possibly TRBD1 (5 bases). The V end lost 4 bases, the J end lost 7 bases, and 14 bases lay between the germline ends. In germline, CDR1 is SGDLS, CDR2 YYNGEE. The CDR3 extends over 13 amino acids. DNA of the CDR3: TGTGCCAGCAGCCCCATAGACAGCGTTGGCTACACCTTC. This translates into CASSPIDSVGYTF.

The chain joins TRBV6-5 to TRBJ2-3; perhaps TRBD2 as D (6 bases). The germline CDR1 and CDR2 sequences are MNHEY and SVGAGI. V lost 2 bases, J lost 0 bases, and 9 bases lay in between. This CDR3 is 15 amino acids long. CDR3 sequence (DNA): TGTGCCAGCAGTTACGGGCGGGAAAGCACAGATACGCAGTATTTT. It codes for CASSYGRESTDTQYF.

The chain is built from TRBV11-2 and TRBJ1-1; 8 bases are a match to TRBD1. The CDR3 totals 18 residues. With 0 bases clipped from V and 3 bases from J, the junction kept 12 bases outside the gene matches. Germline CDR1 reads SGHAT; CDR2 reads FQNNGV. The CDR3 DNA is TGTGCCAGCAGCTTAGATAGGGCAGGGGGCGCGATTGACACTGAAGCTTTCTTT. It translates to CASSLDRAGGAIDTEAFF.

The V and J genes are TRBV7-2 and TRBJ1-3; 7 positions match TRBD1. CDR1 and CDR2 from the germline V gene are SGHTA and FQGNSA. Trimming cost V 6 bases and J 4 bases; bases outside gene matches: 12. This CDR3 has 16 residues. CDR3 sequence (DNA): TGTGCCAGCAGTCCAGGGGGAGCAGGGGGAGGAAACACCATATATTTT. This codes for CASSPGGAGGGNTIYF.

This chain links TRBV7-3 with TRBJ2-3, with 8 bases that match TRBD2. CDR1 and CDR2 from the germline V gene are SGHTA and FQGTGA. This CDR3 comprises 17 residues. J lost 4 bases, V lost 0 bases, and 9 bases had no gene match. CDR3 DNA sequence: TGTGCCAGCAGCTTAACGGGTGGGGGACTAGTTGCAGATACGCAGTATTTT. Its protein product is CASSLTGGGLVADTQYF.

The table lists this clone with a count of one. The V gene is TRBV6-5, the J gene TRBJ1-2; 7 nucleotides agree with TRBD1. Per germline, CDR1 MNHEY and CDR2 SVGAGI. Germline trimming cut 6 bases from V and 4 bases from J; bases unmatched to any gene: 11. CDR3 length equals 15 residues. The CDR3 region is CASSPHLQGFYGYTF. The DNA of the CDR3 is TGTGCCAGCAGCCCTCACTTACAGGGGTTCTATGGCTACACCTTC.